The rows below give T cell receptor beta chains drawn from one sample of a study of patients and donors after allogeneic stem cell transplantation. Each CDR3 protein is one row after TCRdb ran MiXCR on the RT-PCR reads. The table lists roughly 940,000 distinct CDR3 sequences, around 17% of them singletons. Material: blood, either unsorted or a sorted T cell fraction (not recorded which). Receptor source: a human donor who was either an allogeneic HSCT recipient or a stem cell or donor lymphocyte infusion donor (not recorded which). It is not recorded whose cells these are; they may come from a transplant donor. CDR3s include the opening cysteine and the closing phenylalanine or tryptophan. The D gene is left open where the match is weak. Size tells how often a clone was seen (once, few, many) or the class of an expanded clone, and some rows leave it out.

TRBD2,TRBJ2-1,few,TRBV12-3/TRBV12-4,CASNERGDREQFF,TGTGCCAGCAATGAGCGGGGGGATAGGGAGCAGTTCTTC
.,TRBJ2-2,many,TRBV6-1,CATRQGGFWTGELFF,TGTGCCACTCGCCAGGGGGGGTTTTGGACCGGGGAGCTGTTTTTT
.,TRBJ2-5,few,TRBV4-1,CASSRWVQETQYF,TGCGCCAGCAGCCGTTGGGTTCAAGAGACCCAGTACTTC
TRBD1,TRBJ1-5,few,TRBV12-3/TRBV12-4,CASVVGTGGSQPQHF,TGTGCCAGCGTTGTTGGGACAGGGGGGTCTCAGCCCCAGCATTTT
.,TRBJ1-2,.,TRBV9,CASSVALGDRGYTF,TGTGCCAGCAGCGTAGCTTTGGGGGACCGCGGCTACACCTTC
TRBD2,TRBJ2-7,few,TRBV5-1,CASSPSGGSAYEQYF,TGCGCCAGCAGCCCGAGCGGGGGTTCGGCTTACGAGCAGTACTTC
.,TRBJ2-7,once,TRBV7-2,CASTLLDSSRYEQYF,TGTGCCAGCACTCTTCTGGACAGTTCTAGGTACGAGCAGTACTTC
TRBD1,TRBJ1-4,many,TRBV5-1,CASSLGTGATNEKLFF,TGCGCCAGCAGCTTGGGGACAGGGGCAACTAATGAAAAACTGTTTTTT
.,TRBJ1-1,few,TRBV6-1,CASSPIRAAGAAFF,TGTGCCAGCAGTCCCATTAGGGCGGCCGGGGCAGCTTTCTTT
.,TRBJ2-2,.,TRBV4-1,CASSHLSTGELFF,TGCGCCAGCAGCCACTTGTCCACCGGGGAGCTGTTTTTT
TRBD1,TRBJ1-1,.,TRBV20-1,CSAKTGGRNTEAFF,TGCAGTGCTAAAACAGGGGGGCGGAACACTGAAGCTTTCTTT
.,TRBJ2-1,many,TRBV29-1,CSVGGTTGPYNEQFF,TGCAGCGTCGGCGGGACCACAGGCCCCTACAATGAGCAGTTCTTC
.,TRBJ2-7,few,TRBV12-3/TRBV12-4,CASSIGGGAYEQYF,TGTGCCAGCTCCATCGGAGGGGGCGCCTACGAGCAGTACTTC
TRBD2,TRBJ2-3,.,TRBV5-5,CASSSEWGEGTDTQYF,TGTGCCAGCAGCTCCGAATGGGGGGAGGGGACAGATACGCAGTATTTT
.,TRBJ1-5,.,TRBV29-1,CSVANRSALYSNQPQHF,TGCAGCGTTGCGAACAGATCGGCCCTATATAGCAATCAGCCCCAGCATTTT
.,TRBJ2-7,few,TRBV7-9,CASSQGQRGSYEQYF,TGTGCCAGCAGCCAAGGACAGCGCGGGTCCTACGAGCAGTACTTC
.,TRBJ1-1,few,TRBV5-1,CASSLAVQGTNTEAFF,TGCGCCAGCAGCTTGGCTGTTCAGGGGACGAACACTGAAGCTTTCTTT
.,TRBJ1-2,.,TRBV4-1,CASSQFHGYGYTF,TGCGCCAGCAGCCAATTTCACGGCTATGGCTACACCTTC
.,TRBJ1-2,.,TRBV25-1,CASTTGQRGYTF,TGTGCCAGCACTACGGGACAACGTGGCTACACCTTC
.,TRBJ1-1,few,TRBV7-9,CASPGPMNTEAFF,TGTGCCAGTCCAGGGCCCATGAACACTGAAGCTTTCTTT